The 7 T cell receptor beta chains below come from one sample, sequenced in a study of CD8+ T cells in alopecia areata. The authors extracted RNA and reverse transcribed it into cDNA as the sequencing template. The table came from immunoSEQ multiplex PCR; TCRdb's copy has only in-frame clones and leaves some out. The sample lists about 160,000 clones; 40% to 50% were seen once. Sample: CD4+ T cells sorted from blood. All receptors come from a human donor with alopecia areata.

The chain employs TRBV18 and TRBJ1-2; D is unclear. Trimming removed 1 base at V and 8 bases at J, with 11 bases between. The V gene's germline CDR1 is KGHSH and CDR2 LQKENI. The CDR3 extends over 13 amino acids. CDR3 nucleotide sequence: TGTGCCAGCTCACCACGTCAGGATGAAGGCTACACCTTC. As protein: CASSPRQDEGYTF.

The CDR3 sequence: CASIGQGNQPQHF. CDR3 nucleotides: TGTGCCAGCATAGGACAGGGCAATCAGCCCCAGCATTTT. V usage is TRBV2 and J usage is TRBJ1-5; TRBD1 agrees at 7 bases. J gave up 2 bases and V 7 bases, and 2 bases lay outside the gene matches. The CDR3 covers 13 residues. Germline lookup yields CDR1 SNHLY and CDR2 FYNNEI.

V gene TRBV9 combines with J gene TRBJ2-1; 7 bases align to TRBD1. Germline assignment: CDR1 SGDLS and CDR2 YYNGEE. This CDR3 region has 15 residues. Trimming took 4 bases from V and 1 from J; bases not matched to a gene: 5. CDR3 loop: CASSTTGTSYNEQFF. CDR3 DNA: TGTGCCAGCAGCACGACAGGGACGTCCTACAATGAGCAGTTCTTC.

This chain uses TRBV6-1 with TRBJ1-5; no clear D. The CDR3 length is 14 residues. Trimming took 10 bases from V and 7 from J, leaving 20 bases between them. Germline-derived CDR1 and CDR2 are MNHNS and SASEGT. DNA of the CDR3: TGTGCCACCACGCCGTTAGGGCCGAACCAGCCCCAGCATTTT. Encoded protein: CATTPLGPNQPQHF.

V gene TRBV5-6 combines with J gene TRBJ2-1; the D is unclear. The germline V and J ends were trimmed by 7 bases and 0 bases, with 14 bases remaining between them. The CDR3 spans 15 residues. Per germline, CDR1 SGHDT and CDR2 YYEEEE. The CDR3 protein is CASGQVEISYNEQFF. In DNA form, the CDR3 reads TGTGCCAGCGGCCAGGTGGAAATCTCCTACAATGAGCAGTTCTTC.

The sample holds a few counts of this clone. DNA of the CDR3: TGTGCCATCAGGCGACTAGCGGGAGGGAGTAACGAGCAGTACTTC. Residues: CAIRRLAGGSNEQYF. The chain has TRBV10-3 and TRBJ2-7, with 14 positions matching TRBD2. The CDR3 has 15 residues. The V gene end was trimmed by 6 bases and the J gene end by 5 bases; junction bases not matched to a gene: 6. The V gene's germline CDR1 is ENHRY and CDR2 SYGVKD.

The chain recombines TRBV28 with TRBJ1-5; D unclear. The germline gives CDR1 MDHEN, CDR2 SYDVKM. This CDR3 comprises 13 residues. Trimming cost V 6 bases and J 4 bases, with 10 bases left between them. In DNA form, the CDR3 reads TGTGCCAGCAGCCACGGCGGAAATCAGCCCCAGCATTTT. As protein: CASSHGGNQPQHF.